A single sample is the source of the 9 T cell receptor beta chains below, sequenced in a study of blood T cell repertoires in COVID-19. Generated by immunoSEQ multiplex PCR, the TCRdb table keeps only in-frame clones and is missing some. The sample carries roughly 68,000 clones, roughly 80% recorded once. Sequencing was carried out using peripheral blood. The origin of the receptors is a man between 60 and 75 years old with COVID-19, enrolled during active disease.

This clone was counted only a few times. CDR3 protein: CASSRMTDFTGELFF. CDR3 nucleotide sequence: TGTGCCAGCAGCCGCATGACAGACTTCACCGGGGAGCTGTTTTTT. This rearrangement joins TRBV7-6 to TRBJ2-2; possible D gene TRBD1, 5 bases. CDR1 and CDR2 (germline): SGHVS, FNYEAQ. CDR3 length: 15 amino acids. V lost 5 bases, J lost 4 bases, and 14 bases lay in between.

The chain has TRBV30 and TRBJ1-2; D is unresolved. Germline V CDR1 and CDR2: GTSNPN, SVGIG (reference sequence). Trimming removed 5 bases from V and 0 bases from J, with 10 bases in between. This CDR3 has 13 residues. This chain's CDR3 is CAWVGIANYGYTF. The CDR3 region has the DNA TGTGCCTGGGTCGGGATAGCTAACTATGGCTACACCTTC.

This clone was detected a few times. The J gene is TRBJ2-7, the V gene TRBV4-1, with 9 bases lining up with TRBD1. The CDR3 covers 13 residues. V shed 6 bases, J shed 6 bases, and the junction held 6 bases outside the gene matches. Germline lookup yields CDR1 MGHRA and CDR2 YSYEKL. Written as DNA, the CDR3 is TGCGCCAGCAGTTGGGACAGGGACGGCGAGCAGTACTTC. Translated: CASSWDRDGEQYF.

The chain couples TRBV5-1 to TRBJ2-7; TRBD1 might be the D (6 bases). Germline V gene sequence: CDR1 SGHRS, CDR2 YFSETQ. Trimming removed 1 base at V and 3 bases at J, with 11 bases between. The CDR3 loop spans 14 amino acids. The CDR3 loop is CASSLTGNGYEQYF. Here the CDR3 DNA reads TGCGCCAGCAGCTTGACAGGGAATGGCTACGAGCAGTACTTC.

The chain joins TRBV4-2 to TRBJ2-7, with TRBD2 matching 8 bases. The germline gives CDR1 LGHNA, CDR2 YNFKEQ. V gave up 4 bases and J gave up 7 bases; unmatched junction bases: 15. This CDR3 spans 16 amino acids. The CDR3 DNA reads TGTGCCAGCAGCCCAGATCGACTTAGCGGGGCGGGAGAGCAGTACTTC. Translating gives CASSPDRLSGAGEQYF.

This chain links TRBV29-1 with TRBJ2-3; the match to TRBD2 covers 8 bases. The CDR3 has 13 amino acids. V gave up 3 bases and J gave up 5 bases; unmatched junction bases: 4. CDR1 is SQVTM, CDR2 ANQGSEA, per germline. The CDR3 nucleotides are TGCAGCGTTGACGCTAGCGGGTTAGATACGCAGTATTTT. Translating it yields CSVDASGLDTQYF.

The chain links TRBV7-9 to TRBJ2-1; D possibly corresponds to TRBD2 (6 bases). Germline V gene data show CDR1 as SEHNR and CDR2 as FQNEAQ (reference sequence). V lost 5 bases to trimming and J lost 4 bases, with 9 bases between them. The CDR3 spans 13 residues. This chain's CDR3 is CASSKGLYNEQFF. CDR3 nucleotide sequence: TGTGCCAGCAGCAAGGGACTTTACAATGAGCAGTTCTTC.

This clone was observed many times. The genes are TRBV28 and TRBJ2-4, with 7 bases fitting TRBD1. CDR3 length: 16 residues. V gave up 3 bases and J gave up 3 bases; unmatched junction bases: 8. Per the germline V gene, CDR1 is MDHEN and CDR2 is SYDVKM. CDR3 in amino acids: CASSFFGGTVKNIQYF. The CDR3 DNA follows: TGTGCCAGCAGTTTCTTCGGTGGGACAGTCAAAAACATTCAGTACTTC. Full variable domain (outside the CDR3, taken from reference TRBV28 and TRBJ2-4): DVKVTQSSRYLVKRTGEKVFLECVQDMDHENMFWYRQDPGLGLRLIYFSYDVKMKEKGDIPEGYSVSREKKERFSLILESASTNQTSMYLCASSFFGGTVKNIQYFGAGTRLSVL.

This clone was counted once. The rearrangement links TRBV9 to TRBJ2-2, with 7 bases fitting TRBD2. Germline CDR1 SGDLS, CDR2 YYNGEE. CDR3 length: 14 amino acids. The junction had 0 bases not matched to a gene; V was cut back by 0 bases and J by 4 bases. CDR3 sequence: CASSVVAGTGELFF. The DNA for the CDR3 is TGTGCCAGCAGCGTAGTAGCGGGCACCGGGGAGCTGTTTTTT.